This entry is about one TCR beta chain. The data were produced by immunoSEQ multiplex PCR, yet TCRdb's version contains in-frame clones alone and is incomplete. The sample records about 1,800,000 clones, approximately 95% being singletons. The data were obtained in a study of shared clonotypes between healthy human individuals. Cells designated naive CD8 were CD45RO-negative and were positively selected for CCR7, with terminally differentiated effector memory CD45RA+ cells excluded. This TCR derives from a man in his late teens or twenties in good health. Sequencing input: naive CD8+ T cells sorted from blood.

The CDR3 reads CASSLGPVSTGDQETQYF. CDR3 bases: TGTGCCAGCAGCTTGGGCCCTGTGTCTACAGGGGACCAAGAGACCCAGTACTTC. The chain uses TRBV5-6 and TRBJ2-5; 7 bases match TRBD1. Germline V gene lookup returns CDR1 SGHDT and CDR2 YYEEEE. V was clipped by 0 bases and J by 0 bases; unmatched bases: 11. CDR3 size: 18 residues.